Below, 26 T cell receptor beta chains from the same sample are listed, as sequenced in a study of TIL therapy for anti-PD-1-resistant metastatic lung cancer. This was the immunoSEQ v3 assay. The repertoire was sequenced with immunoSEQ multiplex PCR; TCRdb's copy has only in-frame clones and lacks some. The sample lists tens of thousands of clones; roughly 84% were seen once. The time point denotes: pre-treatment sample, taken before nivolumab and TIL therapy. The specimen was blood, collected at baseline. The receptors were sampled from a person between 25 and 80 years old with non-small cell lung cancer.

V is TRBV18 and J is TRBJ2-3; D call uncertain. Trimming cost V 3 bases and J 3 bases, with 13 bases left between them. This CDR3 spans 15 amino acids. Germline CDR1 and CDR2: KGHSH and LQKENI. CDR3 residues: CASSPNNVRTDTQYF. CDR3 nucleotide sequence: TGTGCCAGCTCACCCAATAACGTGAGGACAGATACGCAGTATTTT.

The chain carries TRBV4-1 and TRBJ1-5; D not certain. This CDR3 has 15 amino acids. Germline V lookup: CDR1 MGHRA, CDR2 YSYEKL. V lost 3 bases to trimming and J lost 0 bases, with 9 bases between them. DNA of the CDR3: TGCGCCAGCAGCCACCGGACGGGTAGCAATCAGCCCCAGCATTTT. Protein sequence: CASSHRTGSNQPQHF.

This sequence joins TRBV12-3 or TRBV12-4 and TRBJ1-4; D gene unclear. The CDR3 length is 13 residues. Between the trimmed V and J ends, which lost 5 bases and 5 bases, there was a span of 9 bases. DNA for the CDR3: TGTGCCAGCAGTCGGGAAATCAATGAAAAACTGTTTTTT. Translating gives CASSREINEKLFF.

This chain joins TRBV10-2 and TRBJ1-4; tentative D call: TRBD1 (6 bases). This CDR3 comprises 13 residues. Looked up from germline, CDR1 is WSHSY and CDR2 is SAAADI. The V end lost 4 bases, the J end lost 7 bases, and 10 bases lay between the germline ends. The DNA of the CDR3 is TGCGCCAGCAGTGCCATCAGGGGTGAAAAACTGTTTTTT. Its translation: CASSAIRGEKLFF.

The chain is built from TRBV19 and TRBJ2-7, with 8 nucleotides matching TRBD1. Per germline, CDR1 LNHDA and CDR2 SQIVND (reference sequence). J gave up 2 bases and V 6 bases, and 6 bases lay outside the gene matches. This CDR3 spans 14 amino acids. CDR3 sequence reads: CASRQKDRAYEQYF. DNA for the CDR3: TGTGCCAGTAGGCAGAAGGACAGGGCCTACGAGCAGTACTTC.

The chain carries TRBV11-2 and TRBJ2-3; TRBD2 matches 14 bases. CDR1 and CDR2 from the germline V gene are SGHAT and FQNNGV. The CDR3 is 17 residues long. V shed 5 bases and J 2 bases; nucleotides not matched to a gene: 6. The DNA of the CDR3 is TGTGCCAGCAGCCCCGGGACTAGCGGGAGAGTCACAGATACGCAGTATTTT. Amino acid sequence: CASSPGTSGRVTDTQYF.

CDR3 protein: CASSEQGAASYEQYF. DNA of the CDR3: TGTGCCAGCAGTGAACAGGGGGCGGCGTCCTACGAGCAGTACTTC. The chain joins TRBV2 to TRBJ2-7; 8 bases align to TRBD1. Unmatched junction bases numbered 4, after V lost 2 bases and J lost 1 base. The CDR3 loop spans 15 amino acids. Germline V lookup: CDR1 SNHLY, CDR2 FYNNEI.

The CDR3 bases are TGTGCCAGTACTAGCGGGGCGGATACGCAGTATTTT. It is translated as CASTSGADTQYF. The chain uses TRBV28 and TRBJ2-3; 10 bases agree with TRBD2. Trimming took 9 bases from V and 6 from J; bases not matched to a gene: 3. Germline V gene data show CDR1 as MDHEN and CDR2 as SYDVKM. The CDR3 has 12 residues.

This clone was found once. The rearrangement links TRBV4-1 to TRBJ2-1, with 7 bases identical to TRBD1. The CDR3 covers 14 residues. Trimming at V came to 2 bases and at J to 8 bases, leaving 6 bases not matched to a gene. CDR1 and CDR2 (germline): MGHRA, YSYEKL. CDR3: CASSQPLGGDEQFF. The DNA for the CDR3 is TGCGCCAGCAGCCAACCCCTAGGGGGCGATGAGCAGTTCTTC.

V is TRBV30 and J is TRBJ1-1, with D perhaps TRBD1 (5 bases). The V end lost 2 bases, the J end lost 6 bases, and 16 bases lay between the germline ends. Looked up from germline, CDR1 is GTSNPN and CDR2 is SVGIG (reference sequence). This CDR3 contains 14 residues. The CDR3 sequence is CAWSFQGSGAEAFF. CDR3 coding DNA: TGTGCCTGGAGTTTCCAGGGCAGCGGGGCTGAAGCTTTCTTT.

Remarks on this clone: Different DNA sequences within this sample yield the same CDR3. The gene calls are TRBV10-3 and TRBJ2-7; no clear D. The CDR3 loop spans 12 amino acids. Germline assignment: CDR1 ENHRY and CDR2 SYGVKD. The V end lost 0 bases, the J end lost 1 base, and 1 base lay between the germline ends. CDR3 in DNA: TGTGCCATCAGTGAGTCTTCCTACGAGCAGTACTTC. It codes for CAISESSYEQYF.

The chain combines TRBV11-2 with TRBJ1-2; D is ambiguous. Per the germline V gene, CDR1 is SGHAT and CDR2 is FQNNGV. V lost 1 base and J 2 bases, leaving 8 bases between the germline ends. The CDR3 covers 14 residues. CDR3 bases: TGTGCCAGCAGCTTAGTCCCAGTGAACTATGGCTACACCTTC. This translates into CASSLVPVNYGYTF. The variable domain in full, with the rest retrieved from reference TRBV11-2 and TRBJ1-2, is EAGVAQSPRYKIIEKRQSVAFWCNPISGHATLYWYQQILGQGPKLLIQFQNNGVVDDSQLPKDRFSAERLKGVDSTLKIQPAKLEDSAVYLCASSLVPVNYGYTFGSGTRLTVV.

This chain connects TRBV7-3 to TRBJ2-5; maybe TRBD2 (5 bases). The CDR3 length is 14 residues. In germline, CDR1 is SGHTA, CDR2 FQGTGA. Trimming shortened V by 5 bases and J by 5 bases, and 15 bases separated the two germline ends. Here the CDR3 reads CASSPVGSMETQYF. For the CDR3, the DNA is TGTGCCAGCAGCCCGGTGGGGAGTATGGAGACCCAGTACTTC.

V is TRBV21-1 and J is TRBJ1-4. TRBV21-1 has pseudogene status. CDR3 length: 19 residues. In nucleotides, the CDR3 is TGTGCCAGCAGCAAAGTAAGGGCGGGGGCGCCCAAATTTAATGAAAAACTGTTTTTT. Translation gives CASSKVRAGAPKFNEKLFF.

V and J are TRBV20-1 and TRBJ1-2; D is undetermined. Germline V gene sequence: CDR1 DFQATT, CDR2 SNEGSKA (reference sequence). The CDR3 covers 14 residues. Trimming cost V 3 bases and J 0 bases, with 11 bases left between them. The CDR3 region is CSASFQLANYGYTF. The DNA of the CDR3 is TGCAGTGCTAGTTTCCAGTTAGCTAACTATGGCTACACCTTC.

The genes are TRBV5-4 and TRBJ2-1; possible D gene TRBD1, 6 bases. Between the trimmed V and J ends, which lost 3 bases and 5 bases, there was a span of 15 bases. The CDR3 is 15 amino acids. CDR1 is SGHNT, CDR2 YYREEE, per germline (reference sequence). The CDR3 is CASSSGQLKNNEQFF. CDR3 sequence (DNA): TGTGCCAGCAGCTCAGGACAGCTTAAGAACAATGAGCAGTTCTTC. Together with reference TRBV5-4 and TRBJ2-1, the CDR3 gives the full variable domain: ETGVTQSPTHLIKTRGQQVTLRCSSQSGHNTVSWYQQALGQGPQFIFQYYREEENGRGNFPPRFSGLQFPNYSSELNVNALELDDSALYLCASSSGQLKNNEQFFGPGTRLTVL.

V gene TRBV19 combines with J gene TRBJ2-7, with 7 positions matching TRBD1. Per germline, CDR1 LNHDA and CDR2 SQIVND (reference sequence). The CDR3 covers 15 residues. V was clipped by 9 bases and J by 2 bases; unmatched bases: 13. CDR3 sequence: CASTPDPGQPYEQYF. Written as DNA, the CDR3 is TGTGCCAGCACTCCGGACCCGGGACAGCCCTACGAGCAGTACTTC.

The CDR3: CASRELAGSQETQYF. The CDR3 DNA is TGTGCCAGCAGGGAACTAGCGGGGTCACAAGAGACCCAGTACTTC. The chain employs TRBV2 and TRBJ2-5; the match to TRBD2 covers 10 bases. With 6 bases clipped from V and 2 bases from J, the junction kept 6 bases outside the gene matches. Germline V CDR1 and CDR2: SNHLY, FYNNEI. This CDR3 has 15 amino acids.

This rearrangement joins TRBV4-2 to TRBJ2-5; the match to TRBD1 covers 7 bases. Germline assignment: CDR1 LGHNA and CDR2 YNFKEQ. This CDR3 spans 15 amino acids. The V gene end was trimmed by 0 bases and the J gene end by 0 bases; junction bases not matched to a gene: 1. The CDR3 DNA follows: TGTGCCAGCAGCCAAGAGGGACAGTACCAAGAGACCCAGTACTTC. Protein sequence: CASSQEGQYQETQYF.

J is TRBJ2-7 and V is TRBV7-9; possibly TRBD1 or TRBD2 for D (5 bases each). Germline CDR1 is SEHNR and CDR2 is FQNEAQ (reference sequence). This CDR3 region has 15 residues. Trimming removed 5 bases from V and 0 bases from J, with 14 bases in between. As DNA, the CDR3 is TGTGCCAGCAGCCCTACGGGGCTTCCCTCCTACGAGCAGTACTTC. It codes for CASSPTGLPSYEQYF.

V is TRBV15 and J is TRBJ2-1; the D gene is possibly TRBD1 (6 bases). The CDR3 is made up of 18 amino acids. Germline CDR1 is LNHNV and CDR2 is YYDKDF (reference sequence). Deletions cut 0 bases from V and 5 bases from J, with 20 bases between. The CDR3 loop reads CATSREGLAGAHNNEQFF. The CDR3 DNA is TGTGCCACCAGCAGAGAAGGTTTAGCAGGGGCGCATAACAATGAGCAGTTCTTC.

The chain is built from TRBV14 and TRBJ1-1, with D uncertain. The CDR3 extends over 14 amino acids. The germline V and J ends were trimmed by 3 bases and 1 base, with 9 bases remaining between them. Looked up from germline, CDR1 is SGHDN and CDR2 is FVKESK. CDR3: CASSHGWRNTEAFF. CDR3 nucleotides: TGTGCCAGCAGCCACGGGTGGAGGAACACTGAAGCTTTCTTT.

This rearrangement joins TRBV5-4 to TRBJ2-7; D is uncertain. This CDR3 region has 11 residues. Deletions cut 2 bases from V and 3 bases from J, with 3 bases between. CDR1 is SGHNT and CDR2 is YYREEE in the germline V gene (reference sequence). DNA for the CDR3: TGTGCCAGCAGCTTAAACTACGAGCAGTACTTC. Translation gives CASSLNYEQYF.

The chain uses TRBV4-1 and TRBJ2-2, with a tentative D call TRBD2 (5 bases). V lost 4 bases, J lost 3 bases, and 12 bases lay in between. Per the germline V gene, CDR1 is MGHRA and CDR2 is YSYEKL. The CDR3 consists of 15 residues. The CDR3 here is CASSRGLDYTGELFF. The CDR3 DNA sequence: TGCGCCAGCAGCCGCGGACTGGACTACACCGGGGAGCTGTTTTTT.

Of note for this clone: An end of the junction does not agree with germline; a read error may underlie this. The J gene is TRBJ2-1, the V gene TRBV5-6, with 14 bases aligning to TRBD2. The CDR3 is 16 residues long. Germline V gene lookup returns CDR1 SGHDT and CDR2 YYEEEE. CDR3 loop: CASSWTSGRLYDEQFF. Written as DNA, the CDR3 is TGTGCCAGCAGCTGGACTAGCGGGAGGCTCTACGATGAGCAGTTCTTC. The full variable domain, rest sourced from reference TRBV5-6 and TRBJ2-1, is DAGVTQSPTHLIKTRGQQVTLRCSPKSGHDTVSWYQQALGQGPQFIFQYYEEEERQRGNFPDRFSGHQFPNYSSELNVNALLLGDSALYLCASSWTSGRLYDEQFFGPGTRLTVL.

The genes are TRBV5-5 and TRBJ2-3; D might be TRBD2 (5 bases). The CDR3 has 15 amino acids. Trimming removed 1 base from V and 5 bases from J, with 14 bases in between. The germline V gene encodes CDR1 SGHKS and CDR2 YYEKEE (reference sequence). The CDR3 spells CASSLPRVWGDTQYF. The DNA of the CDR3 is TGTGCCAGCAGCTTGCCGAGGGTATGGGGAGATACGCAGTATTTT.